Below, 13 T cell receptor beta chains from the same sample are listed, as sequenced in a study of blood T cell repertoires in COVID-19. Generated by immunoSEQ multiplex PCR, the TCRdb table keeps only in-frame clones and is missing some. Of about 370,000 clones in the sample, 80% to 90% are singletons; the top ten hold more than 9%. The sample comprised peripheral blood. These receptors came from a woman under 40 with COVID-19, enrolled during active disease.

The chain carries TRBV2 and TRBJ2-5; D unclear. Trimming removed 1 base at V and 4 bases at J, with 7 bases between. Germline V lookup: CDR1 SNHLY, CDR2 FYNNEI. The CDR3 extends over 13 amino acids. The CDR3 sequence: CASSEVAGETQYF. As DNA, the CDR3 is TGTGCCAGCAGTGAAGTGGCAGGAGAGACCCAGTACTTC. Looking up the rest from reference TRBV2 and TRBJ2-5 gives the full variable domain: EPEVTQTPSHQVTQMGQEVILRCVPISNHLYFYWYRQILGQKVEFLVSFYNNEISEKSEIFDDQFSVERPDGSNFTLKIRSTKLEDSAMYFCASSEVAGETQYFGPGTRLLVL.

The V call is TRBV27, the J call TRBJ2-5; D perhaps matches TRBD2 (5 bases). From germline, CDR1 is MNHEY and CDR2 SMNVEV (reference sequence). The CDR3 runs to 16 residues. With 0 bases removed from V and 5 bases from J, the gap between germline ends came to 16 bases. The CDR3 sequence: CASSLSWTASRETQYF. In DNA form, the CDR3 reads TGTGCCAGCAGTTTATCCTGGACTGCCTCCAGGGAGACCCAGTACTTC.

This chain links TRBV19 with TRBJ1-2, with 7 bases identical to TRBD1. J lost 8 bases, V lost 7 bases, and 7 bases had no gene match. CDR1 and CDR2 (germline): LNHDA, SQIVND (reference sequence). The CDR3 is made up of 12 amino acids. CDR3 sequence (DNA): TGTGCCAGTACAAACAGGGGAGGAGGCTACACCTTC. The encoded protein is CASTNRGGGYTF. Drawing the rest from reference TRBV19 and TRBJ1-2, the complete variable domain is DGGITQSPKYLFRKEGQNVTLSCEQNLNHDAMYWYRQDPGQGLRLIYYSQIVNDFQKGDIAEGYSVSREKKESFPLTVTSAQKNPTAFYLCASTNRGGGYTFGSGTRLTVV.

The CDR3 DNA is TGTGCCAGCTCGGCAGGGGGCCAGAGTACTGAAGCTTTCTTT. Its translation is CASSAGGQSTEAFF. The chain has TRBV18 and TRBJ1-1, with 8 bases matching TRBD1. The CDR3 sequence is 14 residues long. CDR1 and CDR2 (germline): KGHSH, LQKENI. Unmatched junction bases numbered 8, after V lost 6 bases and J lost 5 bases.

The CDR3 nucleotides are TGTGCCAGCAGCAAAGAGGGACAGAACCCCTACGAGCAGTACTTC. It encodes CASSKEGQNPYEQYF. The chain joins TRBV21-1 to TRBJ2-7; the table's D gene call, TRBD1, was not cross checked with the DNA. TRBV21-1 is tagged as a pseudogene. The CDR3 runs to 15 residues.

The chain has TRBV10-1 and TRBJ1-1; D gene unclear. Per germline, CDR1 WNHNN and CDR2 SYGVQD (reference sequence). CDR3 length: 13 amino acids. Trimming removed 6 bases at V and 7 bases at J, with 15 bases between. The CDR3 spells CASRSVISSEAFF. The CDR3 nucleotides are TGCGCCAGCAGGTCGGTTATCTCGAGTGAAGCTTTCTTT.

The V call is TRBV7-2, the J call TRBJ2-7, with 13 bases matching TRBD2. CDR3 length equals 17 residues. Germline lookup yields CDR1 SGHTA and CDR2 FQGNSA. The V gene end was trimmed by 5 bases and the J gene end by 0 bases; junction bases not matched to a gene: 7. The CDR3 reads CASSVRTSGSISYEQYF. CDR3 in DNA: TGTGCCAGCAGCGTCAGGACTAGCGGGAGCATCTCCTACGAGCAGTACTTC.

CDR3 amino acids: CASSSGTDNSPLHF. The DNA of the CDR3 is TGTGCCAGCAGCTCCGGGACAGATAATTCACCCCTCCACTTT. This chain joins TRBV5-5 and TRBJ1-6; TRBD1 matches at 7 bases. Germline V lookup: CDR1 SGHKS, CDR2 YYEKEE (reference sequence). The CDR3 loop spans 14 amino acids. V lost 3 bases and J lost 5; bases outside the gene matches: 2.

V gene TRBV29-1 combines with J gene TRBJ2-3; possible D gene TRBD2, 5 bases. This CDR3 spans 14 amino acids. Germline CDR1 SQVTM, CDR2 ANQGSEA. Between the trimmed V and J ends, which lost 4 bases and 1 base, there was a span of 12 bases. The CDR3 is CSVVTGRGTDTQYF. In nucleotides, the CDR3 is TGCAGCGTTGTTACGGGGAGAGGCACAGATACGCAGTATTTT.

The CDR3 nucleotides read TGTGCCTGGAGTGTACTGGGGGACAGACTAGCCAAAAACATTCAGTACTTC. It is translated as CAWSVLGDRLAKNIQYF. The genes are TRBV30 and TRBJ2-4; 7 positions agree with TRBD1. V trimming: 0 bases; J trimming: 0 bases; junction bases outside the gene matches: 8. Looked up from germline, CDR1 is GTSNPN and CDR2 is SVGIG (reference sequence). This CDR3 has 17 residues.

This chain joins TRBV15 and TRBJ2-1; no clear D gene. The CDR3 consists of 14 residues. From germline, CDR1 is LNHNV and CDR2 YYDKDF (reference sequence). The ends were cut back, 0 bases at V and 7 bases at J, with 10 bases in the middle. Here the CDR3 reads CATSRDLRANEQFF. The CDR3 DNA follows: TGTGCCACCAGCAGAGATTTAAGAGCAAATGAGCAGTTCTTC.

The V call is TRBV4-2, the J call TRBJ2-1; D ambiguous. Trimming took 1 base from V and 5 from J, leaving 9 bases between them. There are 14 residues in the CDR3. Germline V gene sequence: CDR1 LGHNA, CDR2 YNFKEQ. The CDR3 here is CASSQGQAHNEQFF. The CDR3 DNA reads TGTGCCAGCAGCCAAGGGCAAGCGCACAATGAGCAGTTCTTC.

The rearrangement links TRBV4-2 to TRBJ2-7, with TRBD2 identical over 7 bases. The CDR3 consists of 15 residues. Germline CDR1 is LGHNA and CDR2 is YNFKEQ. V was pared by 1 base and J by 2 bases, with 5 bases of the junction left unmatched. CDR3 nucleotides: TGTGCCAGCAGCCAAGTTGCGGGAGCGACCTACGAGCAGTACTTC. Its translation is CASSQVAGATYEQYF.